This TCR beta chain was profiled in a study of CD8 T cells in Susac syndrome. Roughly 0.45 to 1 ug RNA was reverse transcribed with random hexamers. The amplification used immunoSEQ multiplex PCR on TCR beta CDR3; it spanned 54 Vbeta and 13 Jbeta. Each CDR3 protein is one row after TCRdb ran MiXCR on the immunoSEQ multiplex PCR reads. The sample lists hundreds of thousands of distinct CDR3 sequences, approximately 85% occurring once. The germline CDR1 and CDR2 sequences are LNHDA and SQIVND (reference sequence). The V end was cut by 3 bases, the J end by 5 bases, with 5 bases between. This CDR3 is built from 12 residues.

V usage is TRBV19 and J usage is TRBJ2-1; D gene uncertain. The sequenced sample consisted of CD8+ T cells from PBMCs. The receptor was isolated from a human donor with multiple sclerosis. CDR3: CASSMSNNEQFF. Written as DNA, the CDR3 is TGTGCCAGTAGTATGAGCAACAATGAGCAGTTCTTC.